Listed below are T cell receptor beta chains from one sample, sequenced in a study of cytomegalovirus exposure and HLA in healthy donors. The repertoire was sequenced with immunoSEQ multiplex PCR; TCRdb's copy has only in-frame clones and lacks some. The sample shows tens of thousands of clones, around 75% of them seen only once. The sequencing sample was made of PBMCs. These receptors all stem from a man between 40 and 49 years old in good health and CMV-seronegative. Both conserved end residues are part of each CDR3. A D gene is named only where the DNA matches it firmly. The size entry is marked missing in some rows and otherwise reads once, few, many or a size class.

abundance,j_gene,d_gene,len,v_gene,CDR3nt,CDR3aa
once,TRBJ1-1,NA,14,TRBV27,TGTGCCAGCAGTCCAGGTCCGGGGAGGACTGAAGCTTTCTTT,CASSPGPGRTEAFF
many,TRBJ2-7,TRBD1,13,TRBV6-5,TGTGCCAGCGGGACAGGGGGATGGAGTGAGCAGTACTTC,CASGTGGWSEQYF
NA,TRBJ1-1,TRBD1,14,TRBV27,TGTGCCAGCAGGGGGACAGACATGAACACTGAAGCTTTCTTT,CASRGTDMNTEAFF
NA,TRBJ1-5,NA,13,TRBV29-1,TGCAGCGTCAGGGGAAATAGCAATCAGCCCCAGCATTTT,CSVRGNSNQPQHF
NA,TRBJ2-7,NA,14,TRBV6-5,TGTGCCAGCAGTTACGCGGAGGGCCCGGGCGAGCAGTACTTC,CASSYAEGPGEQYF
once,TRBJ2-4,NA,17,TRBV19,TGTGCCAGTAGCCCCGGCTCCGGCGGAAGACTTAAAAACATTCAGTACTTC,CASSPGSGGRLKNIQYF
few,TRBJ1-1,NA,14,TRBV5-4,TGTGCCAGCAGCATTATGACAGGCCAATCTGAAGCTTTCTTT,CASSIMTGQSEAFF
NA,TRBJ1-2,NA,15,TRBV9,TGTGCCAGCACCCTTCGCGGAGAGCCTAACTATGGCTACACCTTC,CASTLRGEPNYGYTF
few,TRBJ2-6,NA,17,TRBV2,TGTGCCAGCAGTGTTGCGGATCTCAGCTCTGGGGCCAACGTCCTGACTTTC,CASSVADLSSGANVLTF
few,TRBJ1-2,NA,14,TRBV28,TGTGCCAGCAGTTTATTGGGGGCACCCGGAGGCTACACCTTC,CASSLLGAPGGYTF
NA,TRBJ1-1,NA,12,TRBV5-6,TGTGCCAGCAGCTTTTGGGACAAAAAAGCTTTCTTT,CASSFWDKKAFF
once,TRBJ2-5,NA,15,TRBV6-1,TGTGCCAGCAGTGGCCGTAGGGGCTTCCAAGAGACCCAGTACTTC,CASSGRRGFQETQYF
NA,TRBJ1-1,NA,13,TRBV28,TGTGCCAGCAGGGACGGAGGAACACTGACAGCTTTCTTT,CASRDGGTLTAFF
NA,TRBJ2-5,NA,15,TRBV5-1,TGCGCCAGCAGCTTGGCCGCAGGTCCCCAAGAGACCCAGTACTTC,CASSLAAGPQETQYF
few,TRBJ2-5,NA,16,TRBV27,TGTGCCAGCAGTTTAATGGGGCGGCAGGTATCAGAGACCCAGTACTTC,CASSLMGRQVSETQYF
NA,TRBJ1-4,NA,15,TRBV7-6,TGTGCCAGCAGCTTAGGCGGGGCCATCAGTGAAAAACTGTTTTTT,CASSLGGAISEKLFF
NA,TRBJ1-3,NA,13,TRBV19,TGTGCCAGCGTATCAGATTCTGGAAACACCATATATTTT,CASVSDSGNTIYF
NA,TRBJ2-5,TRBD1,15,TRBV13,TGTGCCAGCAGCTCCAGACAGGGAGCCCAAGAGACCCAGTACTTC,CASSSRQGAQETQYF
NA,TRBJ2-5,NA,14,TRBV6-5,TGTGCCAGCAGTTCCTCAGGCGAATGGGCTACCCAGTACTTC,CASSSSGEWATQYF
many,TRBJ1-1,NA,14,TRBV2,TGTGCCAGCAGTGTTGCAGGGATGAACACTGAAGCTTTCTTT,CASSVAGMNTEAFF
NA,TRBJ2-5,NA,14,TRBV25-1,TGTGCCAGCAGTGCATCGGAGGCAAAAGAGACCCAGTACTTC,CASSASEAKETQYF
NA,TRBJ1-2,NA,14,TRBV5-5,TGTGCCAGCAGCTTGGGACACAGGGCCTATGGCTACACCTTC,CASSLGHRAYGYTF
NA,TRBJ2-1,NA,14,TRBV29-1,TGCAGCGTAGTTCGAGCGGGTGGACTCAATGAGCAGTTCTTC,CSVVRAGGLNEQFF
NA,TRBJ1-2,NA,14,TRBV2,TGTGCCAGCAGTGAACAGTCCAGGGGCGGTGGCTACACCTTC,CASSEQSRGGGYTF
NA,TRBJ2-5,NA,13,TRBV4-2,TGTGCTAGCAGCCAAGATTTCTCGGAGACCCAGTACTTC,CASSQDFSETQYF
NA,TRBJ2-3,NA,16,TRBV7-9,TGTGCCAGCAGCTTACCGGGGGCAGGGGGATCAGATACGCAGTATTTT,CASSLPGAGGSDTQYF
NA,TRBJ2-2,NA,12,TRBV30,TGTGCCTGGAGTGCGGGCACCGGGGAGCTGTTTTTT,CAWSAGTGELFF
NA,TRBJ1-1,TRBD1,15,TRBV7-9,TGTGCCAGCAGCCCACGACAGGGAACGAACACTGAAGCTTTCTTT,CASSPRQGTNTEAFF
NA,TRBJ2-3,NA,14,TRBV30,TGTGCCTGGAGTGGAGGCGGGAACGCAGATACGCAGTATTTT,CAWSGGGNADTQYF
NA,TRBJ2-5,TRBD2,14,TRBV5-4,TGTGCCAGCAGATTAGCGGGAGGGCCGGAGACCCAGTACTTC,CASRLAGGPETQYF
NA,TRBJ1-3,NA,16,TRBV29-1,TGCAGCGTTGATGCGGGGGAAGCTTTCTCTGGAAACACCATATATTTT,CSVDAGEAFSGNTIYF
NA,TRBJ1-4,NA,14,TRBV28,TGTGCCAGCGGTGGGGGGGGCCTTAATGAAAAACTGTTTTTT,CASGGGGLNEKLFF
NA,TRBJ1-1,TRBD1,16,TRBV28,TGTGCCAGCAGTTTAGGACAGGGGGCTAGATGGACTGAAGCTTTCTTT,CASSLGQGARWTEAFF
few,TRBJ2-1,NA,13,TRBV7-3,TGTGCCAGCAGCCTATCCTCCCATTATGAGCAGTTCTTC,CASSLSSHYEQFF
few,TRBJ2-1,TRBD1,14,TRBV5-6,TGTGCCAGCAGCTTGCAACAGGGGGCGGATGAGCAGTTCTTC,CASSLQQGADEQFF
NA,TRBJ2-7,TRBD1,15,TRBV10-3,TGTGCCATCAGGACTCAGACAGGGGGAAGGAGCGAGCAGTACTTC,CAIRTQTGGRSEQYF
NA,TRBJ2-2,TRBD2,17,TRBV25-1,TGTGCCAGCAGTGCGCTCGGACTAGCGGGGGCTTACGGGGAGCTGTTTTTT,CASSALGLAGAYGELFF
many,TRBJ1-5,NA,12,TRBV2,TGTGCCAGCAGGGGCAGCAATCAGCCCCAGCATTTT,CASRGSNQPQHF
NA,TRBJ1-2,NA,14,TRBV6-6,TGTGCCAGCAGCCAACAGGCCTCGGGGGGTGGCTACACCTTC,CASSQQASGGGYTF
NA,TRBJ2-1,TRBD2,15,TRBV7-6,TGTGCCAGCAGCAAACTAGCGGGACTCCTCGATGAGCAGTTCTTC,CASSKLAGLLDEQFF
NA,TRBJ1-4,TRBD1,16,TRBV28,TGTGCCAGCAGTTTCCCCGACAGGGGAACTAATGAAAAACTGTTTTTT,CASSFPDRGTNEKLFF
NA,TRBJ2-5,TRBD2,14,TRBV5-4,TGTGCCAGCAGCCCCGGGACTAGCGATGAGACCCAGTACTTC,CASSPGTSDETQYF
NA,TRBJ1-4,TRBD1,15,TRBV9,TGTGCCAGCAGCCCCCGACAGGGTGAGGTGGAAAAACTGTTTTTT,CASSPRQGEVEKLFF
NA,TRBJ2-6,NA,15,TRBV6-1,TGTGCCAGCAGTGAACCGGGGAATGGGGCCAACGTCCTGACTTTC,CASSEPGNGANVLTF
NA,TRBJ2-3,TRBD2,15,TRBV11-2,TGTGCCAGCAGCTCTACTAGCGGGGGCTCAGATACGCAGTATTTT,CASSSTSGGSDTQYF
NA,TRBJ2-2,NA,15,TRBV7-9,TGTGCCAGCAGGAGTAGCTCCCCTAACACCGGGGAGCTGTTTTTT,CASRSSSPNTGELFF